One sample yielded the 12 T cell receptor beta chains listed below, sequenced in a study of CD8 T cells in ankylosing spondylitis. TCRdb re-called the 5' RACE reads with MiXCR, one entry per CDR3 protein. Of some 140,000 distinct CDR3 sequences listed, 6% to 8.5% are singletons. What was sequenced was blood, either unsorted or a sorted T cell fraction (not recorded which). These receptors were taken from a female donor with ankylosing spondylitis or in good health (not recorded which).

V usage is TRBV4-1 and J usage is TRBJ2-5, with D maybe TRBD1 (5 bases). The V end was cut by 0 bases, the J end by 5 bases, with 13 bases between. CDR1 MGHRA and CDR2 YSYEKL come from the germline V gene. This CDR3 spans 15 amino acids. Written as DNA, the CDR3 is TGCGCCAGCAGCCAAGATGGGGCACCAGGGGAGACCCAGTACTTC. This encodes CASSQDGAPGETQYF.

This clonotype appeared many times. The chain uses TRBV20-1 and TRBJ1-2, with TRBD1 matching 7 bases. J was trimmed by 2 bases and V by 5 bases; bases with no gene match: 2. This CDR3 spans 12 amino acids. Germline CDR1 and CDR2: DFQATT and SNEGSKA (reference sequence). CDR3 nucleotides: TGCAGTGCTCCACAGGGGAACTATGGCTACACCTTC. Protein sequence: CSAPQGNYGYTF.

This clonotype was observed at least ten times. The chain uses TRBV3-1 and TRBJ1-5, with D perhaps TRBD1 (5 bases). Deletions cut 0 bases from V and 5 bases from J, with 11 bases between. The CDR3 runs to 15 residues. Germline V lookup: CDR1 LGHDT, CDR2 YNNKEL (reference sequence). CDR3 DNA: TGTGCCAGCAGCCAAGAGGGGGGGTTGCATCAGCCCCAGCATTTT. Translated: CASSQEGGLHQPQHF.

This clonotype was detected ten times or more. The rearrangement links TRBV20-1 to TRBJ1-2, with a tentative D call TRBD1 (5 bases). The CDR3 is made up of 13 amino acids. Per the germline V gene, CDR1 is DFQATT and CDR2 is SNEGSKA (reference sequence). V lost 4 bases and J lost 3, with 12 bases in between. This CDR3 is CSATPGGDYGYTF. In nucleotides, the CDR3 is TGCAGTGCTACACCGGGGGGAGACTATGGCTACACCTTC.

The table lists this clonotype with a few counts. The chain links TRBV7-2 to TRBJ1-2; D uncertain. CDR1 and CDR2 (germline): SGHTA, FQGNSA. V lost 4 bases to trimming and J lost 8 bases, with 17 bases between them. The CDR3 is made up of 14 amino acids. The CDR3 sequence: CASSSPLAPGGYTF. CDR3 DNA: TGTGCCAGCAGCTCTCCGCTAGCCCCTGGGGGCTACACCTTC. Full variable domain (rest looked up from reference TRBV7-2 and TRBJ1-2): GAGVSQSPSNKVTEKGKDVELRCDPISGHTALYWYRQSLGQGLEFLIYFQGNSAPDKSGLPSDRFSAERTGGSVSTLTIQRTQQEDSAVYLCASSSPLAPGGYTFGSGTRLTVV.

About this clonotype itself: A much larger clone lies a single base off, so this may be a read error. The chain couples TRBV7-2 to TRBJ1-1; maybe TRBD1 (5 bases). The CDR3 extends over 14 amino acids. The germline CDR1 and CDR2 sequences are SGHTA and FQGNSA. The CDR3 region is CANSPDMGDTEAFF. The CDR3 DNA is TGTGCCAACAGCCCAGACATGGGGGACACTGAAGCTTTCTTT.

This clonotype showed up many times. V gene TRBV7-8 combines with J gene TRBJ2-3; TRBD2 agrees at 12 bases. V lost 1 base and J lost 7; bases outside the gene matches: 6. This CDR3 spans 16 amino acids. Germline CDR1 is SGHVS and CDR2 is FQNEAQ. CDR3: CASSLGPSGGANTQYF. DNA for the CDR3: TGTGCCAGCAGCTTAGGTCCTAGCGGGGGGGCGAATACGCAGTATTTT.

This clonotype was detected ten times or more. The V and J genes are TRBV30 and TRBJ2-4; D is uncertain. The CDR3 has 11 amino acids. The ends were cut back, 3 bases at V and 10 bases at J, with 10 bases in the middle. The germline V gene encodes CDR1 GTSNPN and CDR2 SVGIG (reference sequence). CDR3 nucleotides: TGTGCCTGGAGGGGGTTCGGAATTCAGTACTTC. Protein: CAWRGFGIQYF.

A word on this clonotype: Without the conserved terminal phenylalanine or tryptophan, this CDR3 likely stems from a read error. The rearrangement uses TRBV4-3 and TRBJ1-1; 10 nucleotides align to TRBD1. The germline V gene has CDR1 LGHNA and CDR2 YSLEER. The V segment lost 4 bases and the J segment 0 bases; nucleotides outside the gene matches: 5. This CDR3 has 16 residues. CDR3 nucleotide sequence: TGCGCCAGCAGCCTTGGGACAGGGGCTGTGAACACTGAAGCTTTCTCT. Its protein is CASSLGTGAVNTEAFS.

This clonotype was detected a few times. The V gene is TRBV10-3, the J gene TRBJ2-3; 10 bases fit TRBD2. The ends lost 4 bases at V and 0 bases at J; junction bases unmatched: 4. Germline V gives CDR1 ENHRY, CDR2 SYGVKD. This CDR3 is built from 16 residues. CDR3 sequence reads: CAISALAGASTDTQYF. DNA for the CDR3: TGTGCCATCAGTGCCCTAGCGGGGGCTAGCACAGATACGCAGTATTTT.

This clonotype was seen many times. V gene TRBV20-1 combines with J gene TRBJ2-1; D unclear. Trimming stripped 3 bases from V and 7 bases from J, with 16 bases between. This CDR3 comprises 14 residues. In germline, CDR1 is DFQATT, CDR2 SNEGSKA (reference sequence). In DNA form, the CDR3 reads TGCAGTGCTAGCTTTTTTGTGGGCCGGAATGAGCAGTTCTTC. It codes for CSASFFVGRNEQFF.

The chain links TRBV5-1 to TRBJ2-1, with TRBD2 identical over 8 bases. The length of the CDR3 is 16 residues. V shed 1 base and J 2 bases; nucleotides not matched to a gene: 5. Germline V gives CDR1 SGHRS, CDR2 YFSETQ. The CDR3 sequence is CASSLLSGAPYNEQFF. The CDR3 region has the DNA TGCGCCAGCAGCTTGCTTAGCGGGGCGCCCTACAATGAGCAGTTCTTC.